This TCR beta chain was documented in a study of T-cell memory formation after mild COVID-19. This clonotype has only a few counts. MiXCR, run by TCRdb on the 5' RACE reads, gives a single entry per CDR3 protein. The sample shows 450,000 to 650,000 distinct CDR3 sequences, just over 20% of them seen only once. The V gene's germline CDR1 is SGHRS and CDR2 YFSETQ. The V and J ends lost 1 base and 5 bases respectively, with 10 bases between them. CDR3 size: 14 residues. The chain joins TRBV5-1 to TRBJ2-1; no definite D call. The material sequenced was PBMCs or a T cell subset sorted from them (not recorded which). The receptor was derived from an adult woman who had mild COVID-19 (a few samples of this study predate the infection). Cell type and time point are not known. The DNA for the CDR3 is TGCGCCAGCAGCTTGTGGGGTGAGAACAATGAGCAGTTCTTC. Translating it yields CASSLWGENNEQFF.